The clone carrying this T cell receptor (beta chain) was counted ten times or more. CDR3 size: 16 residues. Trimming took 5 bases from V and 2 from J, leaving 16 bases between them. TCRdb redid the calling of the reads with MiXCR, one entry per CDR3 protein. This table holds 560,000 or so distinct CDR3 sequences, 16% found once. The sample originates from a study of T cell repertoires in cytomegalovirus infection. The TCR comes from a human donor in good health (CMV status not recorded). Some clones in this sample may be carry-over from other donors' samples. Source material: CD8+ T cells from PBMCs. The chain employs TRBV12-3 or TRBV12-4 and TRBJ1-5, with D possibly matching TRBD1 (5 bases). The CDR3 DNA sequence: TGTGCCAGCAGTCCCTGGGACTTGGGGGGCAATCAGCCCCAGCATTTT. Protein product: CASSPWDLGGNQPQHF.